The clone carrying this T cell receptor beta chain was detected a few times. Its matching antigen is unknown. The data derive from a study of identical twins. Study-level findings and limits: Within monozygotic twins, out-of-frame TCR alpha sharing was underestimated by the models.

TCRdb independently ran MiXCR on the 5' RACE reads; one entry per CDR3 protein. The data hold about 810,000 distinct CDR3 sequences, with 10% to 15% observed a single time. V dropped 9 bases and J dropped 1; count of bases not matched to a gene: 12. Germline V CDR1 and CDR2: LNHDA, SQIVND (reference sequence). This CDR3 comprises 16 residues. The same data also went into a second study, on yellow fever vaccine responses in identical twins. From that paper: Twins reportedly showed a vaccine T cell response that seemed partly convergent and partly personalized.

Sequencing was carried out using PBMCs. The rearrangement joins TRBV19 to TRBJ1-2; 9 bases agree with TRBD1. This receptor was taken from a woman in her late teens or twenties in good health. The CDR3 is CASLRDRVGRNYGYTF. As DNA, the CDR3 is TGTGCCAGCCTCCGGGACAGGGTCGGCCGTAACTATGGCTACACCTTC.